The 10 T cell receptor beta chains below all came from one sample that was sequenced in a study of blood T cell repertoires in COVID-19. Some clones are missing from TCRdb's copy, which holds only in-frame ones; the method was immunoSEQ multiplex PCR. The profile shows some 250,000 clones, 88% of them singletons. The sequenced material came from peripheral blood. These receptors were collected from a woman aged 40-49 years who had recovered from COVID-19.

The V and J genes are TRBV29-1 and TRBJ1-2, with D hard to call. With 1 base removed from V and 1 base from J, the gap between germline ends came to 22 bases. There are 18 residues in the CDR3. Germline CDR1 SQVTM, CDR2 ANQGSEA. CDR3 residues: CSVEGIHRGVGLNYGYTF. For the CDR3, the DNA is TGCAGCGTTGAAGGGATCCACCGGGGAGTCGGTCTTAACTATGGCTACACCTTC. The whole variable domain, remainder taken from reference TRBV29-1 and TRBJ1-2, is SAVISQKPSRDICQRGTSLTIQCQVDSQVTMMFWYRQQPGQSLTLIATANQGSEATYESGFVIDKFPISRPNLTFSTLTVSNMSPEDSSIYLCSVEGIHRGVGLNYGYTFGSGTRLTVV.

This sequence joins TRBV3-1 (or the pseudogene TRBV3-2) and TRBJ2-5; tentatively, D is TRBD1 (5 bases). Trimming cost V 4 bases and J 1 base, with 13 bases left between them. Germline-derived CDR1 and CDR2 are LGHDT and YNNKEL (reference sequence). The CDR3 runs 15 residues. CDR3 region: CASSPPTGPQETQYF. The CDR3 region has the DNA TGTGCCAGCAGCCCCCCCACAGGACCCCAAGAGACCCAGTACTTC.

The chain carries TRBV19 and TRBJ1-4, with 11 bases aligning to TRBD1. V trimming: 4 bases; J trimming: 8 bases; junction bases outside the gene matches: 6. The CDR3 has 15 amino acids. The germline gives CDR1 LNHDA, CDR2 SQIVND (reference sequence). CDR3 in DNA: TGTGCCAGTAGTAGGACAGGGGGCGAGGAAGAAAAACTGTTTTTT. This codes for CASSRTGGEEEKLFF.

This rearrangement joins TRBV4-3 to TRBJ2-1, with 7 bases identical to TRBD1. Germline V gives CDR1 LGHNA, CDR2 YSLEER. V was pared by 0 bases and J by 2 bases, with 16 bases of the junction left unmatched. CDR3 length: 20 amino acids. CDR3 sequence: CASSQEAKEPGQGAYNEQFF. The CDR3 coding sequence is TGCGCCAGCAGCCAAGAGGCCAAGGAGCCGGGGCAGGGGGCCTACAATGAGCAGTTCTTC.

The V call is TRBV6-1, the J call TRBJ1-6; TRBD1 agrees at 9 bases. V shed 4 bases and J 0 bases; nucleotides not matched to a gene: 4. Germline assignment: CDR1 MNHNS and CDR2 SASEGT. The CDR3 runs to 17 residues. DNA of the CDR3: TGTGCCAGCAGTGCGACGACAGGGGGCTCCTATAATTCACCCCTCCACTTT. This translates into CASSATTGGSYNSPLHF.

J is TRBJ2-3 and V is TRBV5-4; a possible D gene is TRBD2 (6 bases). The CDR3 has 11 amino acids. Deletions cut 9 bases from V and 6 bases from J, with 11 bases between. Germline CDR1 is SGHNT and CDR2 is YYREEE (reference sequence). The CDR3 DNA is TGTGCCACAGCGGGCGCCGATACGCAGTATTTT. Translation gives CATAGADTQYF.

The chain has TRBV27 and TRBJ1-5; no reliable D call. Between the trimmed V and J ends, which lost 6 bases and 8 bases, there was a span of 14 bases. This CDR3 is 13 amino acids long. Looked up from germline, CDR1 is MNHEY and CDR2 is SMNVEV (reference sequence). This chain's CDR3 is CASSWAPNKPQHF. The CDR3 DNA reads TGTGCCAGCAGCTGGGCCCCTAATAAGCCCCAGCATTTT.

The rearrangement uses TRBV5-5 and TRBJ2-7; 9 bases line up with TRBD2. The V segment lost 4 bases and the J segment 0 bases; nucleotides outside the gene matches: 2. CDR1 is SGHKS and CDR2 is YYEKEE in the germline V gene (reference sequence). CDR3 size: 14 residues. CDR3 nucleotides: TGTGCCAGCAGCCCGGGACTAGCCTCCTACGAGCAGTACTTC. Protein sequence: CASSPGLASYEQYF.

This clone appeared a few times. The chain is built from TRBV10-3 and TRBJ1-1, with a possible D match to TRBD1 (5 bases). The V gene lost 7 bases and the J gene lost 4 bases, with 13 bases spanning the gap. This CDR3 comprises 13 residues. Germline V CDR1 and CDR2: ENHRY, SYGVKD. The CDR3 protein is CAITRGEVTEAFF. The CDR3 bases are TGTGCCATCACGCGGGGGGAAGTCACTGAAGCTTTCTTT.

The rearrangement links TRBV2 to TRBJ1-5, with D perhaps matching TRBD1 (5 bases). Deletions cut 6 bases from V and 7 bases from J, with 22 bases between. The CDR3 covers 16 residues. CDR1 is SNHLY and CDR2 is FYNNEI in the germline V gene. CDR3 loop: CASSPGGTRAGQPQHF. CDR3 bases: TGTGCCAGCAGCCCCGGGGGGACCCGCGCCGGGCAGCCCCAGCATTTT. Variable domain in full (rest from reference TRBV2 and TRBJ1-5): EPEVTQTPSHQVTQMGQEVILRCVPISNHLYFYWYRQILGQKVEFLVSFYNNEISEKSEIFDDQFSVERPDGSNFTLKIRSTKLEDSAMYFCASSPGGTRAGQPQHFGDGTRLSIL.